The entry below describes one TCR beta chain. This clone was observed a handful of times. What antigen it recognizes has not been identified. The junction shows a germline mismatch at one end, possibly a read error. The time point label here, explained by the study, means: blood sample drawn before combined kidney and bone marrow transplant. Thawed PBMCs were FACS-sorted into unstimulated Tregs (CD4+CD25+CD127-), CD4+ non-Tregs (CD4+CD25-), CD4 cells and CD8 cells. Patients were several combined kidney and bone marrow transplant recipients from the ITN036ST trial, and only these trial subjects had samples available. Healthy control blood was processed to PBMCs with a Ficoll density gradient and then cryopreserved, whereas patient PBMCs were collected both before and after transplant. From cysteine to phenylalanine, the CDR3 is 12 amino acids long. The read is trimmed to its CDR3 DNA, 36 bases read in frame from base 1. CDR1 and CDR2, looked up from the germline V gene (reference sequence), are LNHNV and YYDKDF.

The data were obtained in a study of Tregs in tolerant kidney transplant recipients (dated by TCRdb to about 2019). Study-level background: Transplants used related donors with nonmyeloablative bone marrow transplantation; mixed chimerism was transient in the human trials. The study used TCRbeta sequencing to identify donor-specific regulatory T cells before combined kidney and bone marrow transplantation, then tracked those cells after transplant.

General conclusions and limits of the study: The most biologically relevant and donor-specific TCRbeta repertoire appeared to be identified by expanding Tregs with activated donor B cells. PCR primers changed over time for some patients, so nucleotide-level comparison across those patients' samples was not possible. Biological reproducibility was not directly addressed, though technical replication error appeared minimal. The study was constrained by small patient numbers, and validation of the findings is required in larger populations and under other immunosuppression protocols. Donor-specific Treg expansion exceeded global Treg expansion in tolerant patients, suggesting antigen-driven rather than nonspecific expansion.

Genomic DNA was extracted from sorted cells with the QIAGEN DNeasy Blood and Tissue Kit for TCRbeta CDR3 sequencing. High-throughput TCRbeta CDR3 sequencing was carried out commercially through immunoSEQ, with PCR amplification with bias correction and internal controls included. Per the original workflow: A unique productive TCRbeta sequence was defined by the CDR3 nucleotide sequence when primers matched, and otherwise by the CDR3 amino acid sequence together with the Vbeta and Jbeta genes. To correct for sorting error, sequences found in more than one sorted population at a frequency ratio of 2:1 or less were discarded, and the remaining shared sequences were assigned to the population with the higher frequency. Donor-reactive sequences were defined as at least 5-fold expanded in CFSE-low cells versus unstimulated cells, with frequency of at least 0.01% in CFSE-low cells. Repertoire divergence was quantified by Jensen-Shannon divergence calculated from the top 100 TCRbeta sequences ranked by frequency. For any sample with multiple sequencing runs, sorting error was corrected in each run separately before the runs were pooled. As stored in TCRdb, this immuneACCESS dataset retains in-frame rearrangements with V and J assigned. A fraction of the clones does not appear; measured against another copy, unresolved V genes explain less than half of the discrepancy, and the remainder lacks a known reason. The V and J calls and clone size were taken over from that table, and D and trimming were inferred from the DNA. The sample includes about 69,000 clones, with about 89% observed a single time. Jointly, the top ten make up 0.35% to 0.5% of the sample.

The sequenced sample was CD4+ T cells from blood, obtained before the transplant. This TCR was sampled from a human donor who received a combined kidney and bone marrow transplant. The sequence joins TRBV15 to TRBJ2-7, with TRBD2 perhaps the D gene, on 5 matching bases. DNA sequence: TGTGCCACCAGCAGAGAGCGGACTGCGACGAGGTTC. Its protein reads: CATSRERTATRF.